A selection of T cell receptor beta chains follows, all from one sample in a study of T cell clones after liver transplantation. TCRdb's copy holds only in-frame clones and misses some; the assay was immunoSEQ multiplex PCR. The sample lists 75,000 to 95,000 clones, around four fifths occurring once. This sample comprised CD4+ T cells from blood, obtained at the 22-month timepoint. The receptors derive from a human patient who received a liver transplant. Certain T cells may be donor cells from the graft. The CDR3 runs from the conserved cysteine through the conserved F or W. The order of the fields is CDR3 protein, CDR3 DNA, J gene, clone size, D gene, V gene. D genes are given only for firm matches. Some rows mark clone size as missing; the rest say once, few, many or name a class of expanded clone.

CDR3 protein: CAISESDRVGYEQYF
CDR3 DNA: TGTGCCATCAGTGAATCGGACAGGGTAGGCTACGAGCAGTACTTC
J gene: TRBJ2-7
clone size: NA
D gene: TRBD1
V gene: TRBV10-3

CDR3 protein: CASSNWAGELFF
CDR3 DNA: TGTGCCAGTTCAAATTGGGCCGGGGAGCTGTTTTTT
J gene: TRBJ2-2
clone size: once
D gene: NA
V gene: TRBV19

CDR3 protein: CASSLAADTEAFF
CDR3 DNA: TGTGCCAGCAGCTTAGCTGCGGACACTGAAGCTTTCTTT
J gene: TRBJ1-1
clone size: NA
D gene: NA
V gene: TRBV11-1

CDR3 protein: CASSPPHGLPNTGELFF
CDR3 DNA: TGTGCCAGCAGCCCTCCCCACGGACTACCGAACACCGGGGAGCTGTTTTTT
J gene: TRBJ2-2
clone size: NA
D gene: NA
V gene: TRBV7-2

CDR3 protein: CASSRDKKTNEKLFF
CDR3 DNA: TGTGCCAGCTCAAGGGACAAAAAAACCAATGAAAAACTGTTTTTT
J gene: TRBJ1-4
clone size: NA
D gene: NA
V gene: TRBV18

CDR3 protein: CASSPFPGTVNTEAFF
CDR3 DNA: TGTGCCAGCTCACCTTTCCCCGGGACGGTGAACACTGAAGCTTTCTTT
J gene: TRBJ1-1
clone size: NA
D gene: NA
V gene: TRBV18

CDR3 protein: CASSLGTGAQPQHF
CDR3 DNA: TGCGCCAGCAGCTTGGGAACAGGGGCGCAGCCCCAGCATTTT
J gene: TRBJ1-5
clone size: NA
D gene: TRBD1
V gene: TRBV5-1

CDR3 protein: CASSFGGGPLTDTQYF
CDR3 DNA: TGCGCCAGCAGCTTTGGGGGGGGCCCCCTCACAGATACGCAGTATTTT
J gene: TRBJ2-3
clone size: NA
D gene: NA
V gene: TRBV5-1

CDR3 protein: CASSTKLRLGNEQFF
CDR3 DNA: TGTGCCAGCAGCACCAAACTGAGGTTGGGGAATGAGCAGTTCTTC
J gene: TRBJ2-1
clone size: NA
D gene: NA
V gene: TRBV7-9

CDR3 protein: CASSLAGETQYF
CDR3 DNA: TGCGCCAGCAGCTTGGCAGGGGAGACCCAGTACTTC
J gene: TRBJ2-5
clone size: once
D gene: NA
V gene: TRBV5-1

CDR3 protein: CASSGVGNTGELFF
CDR3 DNA: TGTGCCAGCAGCGGGGTTGGGAACACCGGGGAGCTGTTTTTT
J gene: TRBJ2-2
clone size: NA
D gene: NA
V gene: TRBV9

CDR3 protein: CASSFYGVSYEQYF
CDR3 DNA: TGTGCCAGCAGCTTCTACGGGGTCTCCTACGAGCAGTACTTC
J gene: TRBJ2-7
clone size: NA
D gene: NA
V gene: TRBV14

CDR3 protein: CASSKQGVDTEAFF
CDR3 DNA: TGTGCCAGCAGCAAACAGGGGGTGGACACTGAAGCTTTCTTT
J gene: TRBJ1-1
clone size: NA
D gene: TRBD1
V gene: TRBV7-9

CDR3 protein: CAGNNWFEGNEQFF
CDR3 DNA: TGTGCCGGAAATAACTGGTTTGAGGGCAATGAGCAGTTCTTC
J gene: TRBJ2-1
clone size: NA
D gene: NA
V gene: TRBV30